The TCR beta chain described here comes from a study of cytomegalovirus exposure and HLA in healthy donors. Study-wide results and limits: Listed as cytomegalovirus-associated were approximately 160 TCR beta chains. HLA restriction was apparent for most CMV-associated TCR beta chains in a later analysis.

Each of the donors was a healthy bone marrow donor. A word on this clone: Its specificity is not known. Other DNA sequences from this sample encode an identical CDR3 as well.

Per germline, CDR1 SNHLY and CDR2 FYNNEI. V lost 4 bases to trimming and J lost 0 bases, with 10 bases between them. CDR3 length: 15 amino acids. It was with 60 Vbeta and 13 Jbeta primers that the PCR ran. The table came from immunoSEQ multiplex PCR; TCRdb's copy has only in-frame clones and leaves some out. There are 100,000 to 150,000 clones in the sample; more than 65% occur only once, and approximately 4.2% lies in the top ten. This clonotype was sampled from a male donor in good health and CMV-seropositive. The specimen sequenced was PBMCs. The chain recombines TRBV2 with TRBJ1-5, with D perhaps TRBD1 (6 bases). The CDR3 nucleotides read TGTGCCAGCAGTGGGACAGTTAATAGCAATCAGCCCCAGCATTTT. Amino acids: CASSGTVNSNQPQHF. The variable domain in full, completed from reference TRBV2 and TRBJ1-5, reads EPEVTQTPSHQVTQMGQEVILRCVPISNHLYFYWYRQILGQKVEFLVSFYNNEISEKSEIFDDQFSVERPDGSNFTLKIRSTKLEDSAMYFCASSGTVNSNQPQHFGDGTRLSIL.